The rows below give T cell receptor beta chains drawn from one sample of a study of neoadjuvant anti-PD-1 for oral cavity cancer. Here immunoSEQ multiplex PCR was the method, and the copy in TCRdb shows in-frame clones only, minus some. The sample lists under 10,000 clones; about 80% were seen once. The sample consisted of PBMCs, taken after nivolumab (anti-PD-1) treatment. All receptors come from a person aged 40 to 85 with oral cavity squamous cell carcinoma. Both conserved end residues are part of each CDR3. Each record gives: D gene, J gene, clone size, V gene, CDR3 protein, CDR3 DNA. A D gene is named only where the DNA matches it firmly. Size tells how often a clone was seen (once, few, many) or the class of an expanded clone, and some rows leave it out.

D gene: .; J gene: TRBJ1-6; clone size: .; V gene: TRBV6-5; CDR3 protein: CASTHEGNSPLHF; CDR3 DNA: TGTGCCAGCACCCACGAGGGTAATTCACCCCTCCACTTT
D gene: .; J gene: TRBJ2-1; clone size: .; V gene: TRBV5-1; CDR3 protein: CASSLEVGKGNEQFF; CDR3 DNA: TGCGCCAGCAGCTTGGAGGTGGGGAAGGGAAATGAGCAGTTCTTC
D gene: .; J gene: TRBJ1-6; clone size: .; V gene: TRBV11-1; CDR3 protein: CASSLSLPGSSYNSPLHF; CDR3 DNA: TGTGCCAGCAGCTTATCCCTCCCGGGGAGCTCCTATAATTCACCCCTCCACTTT
D gene: .; J gene: TRBJ2-5; clone size: .; V gene: TRBV7-2; CDR3 protein: CASSPFGDPGGETQYF; CDR3 DNA: TGTGCCAGCAGCCCCTTCGGGGATCCCGGTGGGGAGACCCAGTACTTC
D gene: .; J gene: TRBJ1-1; clone size: few; V gene: TRBV5-1; CDR3 protein: CASSSSTGHPEAFF; CDR3 DNA: TGCGCCAGCTCCTCCTCCACAGGACATCCTGAAGCTTTCTTT
D gene: TRBD2; J gene: TRBJ2-7; clone size: .; V gene: TRBV13; CDR3 protein: CASSLRTSGRGDEQYF; CDR3 DNA: TGTGCCAGCAGCCTGAGGACTAGCGGGAGGGGGGACGAGCAGTACTTC
D gene: .; J gene: TRBJ1-2; clone size: few; V gene: TRBV6-1; CDR3 protein: CASSETGRGGYTF; CDR3 DNA: TGTGCCAGCAGTGAAACAGGCAGGGGTGGCTACACCTTC
D gene: .; J gene: TRBJ2-2; clone size: .; V gene: TRBV29-1; CDR3 protein: CSVDTGTLGGTAGELFF; CDR3 DNA: TGCAGCGTTGATACGGGGACATTGGGGGGGACCGCCGGGGAGCTGTTTTTT
D gene: .; J gene: TRBJ1-1; clone size: .; V gene: TRBV7-9; CDR3 protein: CASSDNPLNTEAFF; CDR3 DNA: TGTGCCAGCAGCGATAATCCGTTGAACACTGAAGCTTTCTTT
D gene: TRBD2; J gene: TRBJ2-1; clone size: .; V gene: TRBV7-9; CDR3 protein: CASSPYRTSGRGAEQFF; CDR3 DNA: TGTGCCAGCAGCCCCTACCGGACTAGCGGGAGGGGGGCTGAGCAGTTCTTC
D gene: .; J gene: TRBJ1-6; clone size: .; V gene: TRBV2; CDR3 protein: CASSPRGGRGGPPLHF; CDR3 DNA: TGTGCCAGCAGTCCCCGGGGGGGCAGGGGTGGGCCACCCCTCCACTTT
D gene: .; J gene: TRBJ1-1; clone size: .; V gene: TRBV6-1; CDR3 protein: CASSAGGYTEAFF; CDR3 DNA: TGTGCCAGCAGTGCCGGAGGGTACACTGAAGCTTTCTTT
D gene: .; J gene: TRBJ2-5; clone size: .; V gene: TRBV11-3; CDR3 protein: CASSLSDLEAQYF; CDR3 DNA: TGTGCCAGCAGCTTATCGGACCTGGAGGCCCAGTACTTC
D gene: TRBD2; J gene: TRBJ2-1; clone size: .; V gene: TRBV6-5; CDR3 protein: CASSYYASGDGEQFF; CDR3 DNA: TGTGCCAGCAGTTACTACGCTAGCGGGGACGGTGAGCAGTTCTTC
D gene: TRBD1; J gene: TRBJ1-2; clone size: .; V gene: TRBV6-5; CDR3 protein: CASSYHRGVGYTF; CDR3 DNA: TGTGCCAGCAGTTACCACAGGGGCGTGGGCTACACCTTC
D gene: TRBD2; J gene: TRBJ2-3; clone size: .; V gene: TRBV6-6; CDR3 protein: CASSYGSGTSPDTQYF; CDR3 DNA: TGTGCCAGCAGTTACGGTAGTGGGACTAGCCCAGATACGCAGTATTTT
D gene: .; J gene: TRBJ2-3; clone size: once; V gene: TRBV2; CDR3 protein: CASSEAGATQYF; CDR3 DNA: TGTGCCAGCAGTGAAGCCGGAGCGACGCAGTATTTT
D gene: .; J gene: TRBJ1-1; clone size: .; V gene: TRBV27; CDR3 protein: CASSPLGRVGNTEAFF; CDR3 DNA: TGTGCCAGCAGTCCCCTGGGGAGAGTGGGGAACACTGAAGCTTTCTTT
D gene: .; J gene: TRBJ2-7; clone size: .; V gene: TRBV27; CDR3 protein: CASSLSSGNPSFEQYF; CDR3 DNA: TGTGCCAGCAGTTTATCTTCCGGGAACCCTAGTTTCGAGCAGTACTTC
D gene: TRBD2; J gene: TRBJ2-1; clone size: .; V gene: TRBV29-1; CDR3 protein: CSVDRRGSLHEQFF; CDR3 DNA: TGCAGCGTTGATAGGCGGGGGTCGTTACATGAGCAGTTCTTC
D gene: TRBD1; J gene: TRBJ1-1; clone size: .; V gene: TRBV29-1; CDR3 protein: CSVTGTGIMLNTEAFF; CDR3 DNA: TGCAGTGTAACCGGGACAGGCATAATGTTGAACACTGAAGCTTTCTTT
D gene: .; J gene: TRBJ1-4; clone size: .; V gene: TRBV2; CDR3 protein: CASSGRGEKLFF; CDR3 DNA: TGTGCCAGCTCTGGCAGGGGCGAAAAACTGTTTTTT
D gene: .; J gene: TRBJ1-2; clone size: .; V gene: TRBV6-1; CDR3 protein: CASSRAFSNYGYTF; CDR3 DNA: TGTGCCAGCAGCCGGGCCTTCTCTAACTATGGCTACACCTTC
D gene: .; J gene: TRBJ1-2; clone size: once; V gene: TRBV29-1; CDR3 protein: CSVGPLGNYGYTF; CDR3 DNA: TGCAGCGTTGGCCCTCTGGGGAACTATGGCTACACCTTC
D gene: TRBD1; J gene: TRBJ1-1; clone size: .; V gene: TRBV5-1; CDR3 protein: CASRLTGTGRGNTEAFF; CDR3 DNA: TGCGCCAGCAGGCTCACTGGGACAGGGCGGGGGAACACTGAAGCTTTCTTT
D gene: TRBD2; J gene: TRBJ2-2; clone size: .; V gene: TRBV6-1; CDR3 protein: CASSVLSGGNTGELFF; CDR3 DNA: TGTGCCAGCAGTGTTCTTAGCGGGGGAAACACCGGGGAGCTGTTTTTT
D gene: .; J gene: TRBJ2-6; clone size: .; V gene: TRBV19; CDR3 protein: CASSRGASVLTF; CDR3 DNA: TGTGCCAGTAGCAGGGGCGCCAGCGTCCTGACTTTC
D gene: .; J gene: TRBJ1-1; clone size: .; V gene: TRBV7-2; CDR3 protein: CASTPFGGPEAFF; CDR3 DNA: TGTGCCAGCACCCCATTCGGTGGCCCTGAAGCTTTCTTT